This record covers a single T cell receptor (beta chain). Its antigen is currently unknown. The sample belongs to a study of shared clonotypes between healthy human individuals. In the study overall: Each donor had three CD4 naive, three CD4 memory, two CD8 naive and one CD8 memory plate. Overall study results and limits: Relative to their counterparts shared across all four donors, non-shared clonotypes exhibited diminished generation probabilities. Generally, naive subsets (rather than memory subsets) showed larger estimated richness.

The assay was immunoSEQ multiplex PCR, and TCRdb's table has in-frame clones only and misses some. The sample holds around 100,000 clones, less than 75% seen once. The V end lost 8 bases, the J end lost 3 bases, and 13 bases lay between the germline ends. CDR1 is SEHNR and CDR2 is FQNEAQ in the germline V gene (reference sequence). The CDR3 extends over 14 amino acids. This clonotype originated in a woman in her thirties in good health. V usage is TRBV7-9 and J usage is TRBJ2-2, with D tentatively TRBD2 (5 bases). What was sequenced was memory CD8+ T cells sorted from blood. The subset denotes: CD45RO+ cells pooled with CCR7-negative TemRA cells. This CDR3 reads CASYQRADTGELFF. The CDR3, as DNA: TGTGCCAGCTACCAGAGGGCAGACACCGGGGAGCTGTTTTTT.